A single sample gave rise to the 8 T cell receptor beta chains below, sequenced in a study of T-cell reconstitution after alpha-beta-depleted transplantation in children. TCRbeta library preparation incorporated unique molecular identifiers. MiXCR, run by TCRdb on the PCR reads, gives a single entry per CDR3 protein. The top ten clones hold approximately 2% of a sample with about 590,000 distinct CDR3 sequences, 10% to 15% of them seen once. The sequences come from PBMCs, mostly from graft donor cells, collected 360 days after TCRalphabeta/CD19-depleted stem cell transplant. The receptors here all came from a male patient younger than 18 who had a stem cell transplant for acute myeloid leukemia, so the T cells may come from the graft donor.

This clonotype showed up just a few times. This chain uses TRBV7-2 with TRBJ2-5; 15 bases fit TRBD2. The junction had 5 bases not matched to a gene; V was cut back by 5 bases and J by 1 base. Per the germline V gene, CDR1 is SGHTA and CDR2 is FQGNSA. The CDR3 runs to 17 residues. In DNA form, the CDR3 reads TGTGCCAGCAGCCTCCGGACTAGCGGGAGGGCCCAAGAGACCCAGTACTTC. Translation gives CASSLRTSGRAQETQYF. Filled out from reference TRBV7-2 and TRBJ2-5, the complete variable domain reads GAGVSQSPSNKVTEKGKDVELRCDPISGHTALYWYRQSLGQGLEFLIYFQGNSAPDKSGLPSDRFSAERTGGSVSTLTIQRTQQEDSAVYLCASSLRTSGRAQETQYFGPGTRLLVL.

This clonotype was observed many times. This chain connects TRBV27 to TRBJ1-1; a weak D match, TRBD1 (6 bases). Germline values: CDR1 MNHEY, CDR2 SMNVEV (reference sequence). This CDR3 has 14 residues. Trimming removed 4 bases from V and 5 bases from J, with 14 bases in between. CDR3 in DNA: TGTGCCAGCAGTTACGGGGGCGGATGGACTGAAGCTTTCTTT. Residues: CASSYGGGWTEAFF.

The chain couples TRBV7-9 to TRBJ1-5, with D perhaps TRBD1 (5 bases). The germline CDR1 and CDR2 sequences are SEHNR and FQNEAQ (reference sequence). Trimming took 5 bases from V and 1 from J, leaving 15 bases between them. The CDR3 is 16 amino acids. CDR3 loop: CASSPGDGGSNQPQHF. DNA of the CDR3: TGTGCCAGCAGCCCGGGGGACGGAGGGAGCAATCAGCCCCAGCATTTT. The whole variable domain, filled in from reference TRBV7-9 and TRBJ1-5, reads DTGVSQNPRHKITKRGQNVTFRCDPISEHNRLYWYRQTLGQGPEFLTYFQNEAQLEKSRLLSDRFSAERPKGSFSTLEIQRTEQGDSAMYLCASSPGDGGSNQPQHFGDGTRLSIL.

The sample holds a few counts of this clonotype. The chain joins TRBV7-2 to TRBJ2-5; TRBD2 matches at 10 bases. There are 15 residues in the CDR3. V was pared by 5 bases and J by 5 bases, with 8 bases of the junction left unmatched. CDR1 is SGHTA and CDR2 is FQGNSA in the germline V gene. The CDR3 DNA reads as TGTGCCAGCAGCCCTAATGGAGCGGGAGGGGAGACCCAGTACTTC. It is translated as CASSPNGAGGETQYF.

The chain couples TRBV14 to TRBJ2-7, with D hard to call. The ends were cut back, 8 bases at V and 1 base at J, with 12 bases in the middle. The CDR3 totals 13 residues. Germline-derived CDR1 and CDR2 are SGHDN and FVKESK. The CDR3: CASASWGSYEQYF. As DNA, the CDR3 is TGTGCCAGCGCCTCTTGGGGATCCTACGAGCAGTACTTC. Full variable domain (outside the CDR3, taken from reference TRBV14 and TRBJ2-7): EAGVTQFPSHSVIEKGQTVTLRCDPISGHDNLYWYRRVMGKEIKFLLHFVKESKQDESGMPNNRFLAERTGGTYSTLKVQPAELEDSGVYFCASASWGSYEQYFGPGTRLTVT.

The sample holds many counts of this clonotype. The chain recombines TRBV12-3 or TRBV12-4 with TRBJ2-2, with D tentatively TRBD1 (6 bases). The CDR3 consists of 14 residues. Between the trimmed V and J ends, which lost 10 bases and 2 bases, there was a span of 14 bases. CDR3 region: CANPGESNTGELFF. The CDR3 region has the DNA TGTGCCAACCCAGGGGAGAGTAACACCGGGGAGCTGTTTTTT.

This clonotype was detected only once. The chain couples TRBV3-1 to TRBJ2-2, with TRBD2 matching over 9 bases. The CDR3 consists of 21 residues. The V segment lost 4 bases and the J segment 4 bases; nucleotides outside the gene matches: 22. Looked up from germline, CDR1 is LGHDT and CDR2 is YNNKEL (reference sequence). The CDR3 bases are TGTGCCAGCAGCCGATTTAGCGGGAGTTTTATAGGGCAGGGAGGCACCGGGGAGCTGTTTTTT. It is translated as CASSRFSGSFIGQGGTGELFF. Based on the CDR3 plus reference TRBV3-1 and TRBJ2-2, the full variable domain is DTAVSQTPKYLVTQMGNDKSIKCEQNLGHDTMYWYKQDSKKFLKIMFSYNNKELIINETVPNRFSPKSPDKAHLNLHINSLELGDSAVYFCASSRFSGSFIGQGGTGELFFGEGSRLTVL.

This clonotype has at least ten counts. The chain joins TRBV12-3 or TRBV12-4 to TRBJ2-5; TRBD1 aligns across 8 bases. There are 17 residues in the CDR3. The J segment lost 1 base and the V segment lost 3 bases, leaving 10 bases of the junction unmatched. CDR3 sequence: CASSFGHFRGLQETQYF. CDR3 coding DNA: TGTGCCAGCAGTTTCGGCCACTTCAGGGGGCTCCAAGAGACCCAGTACTTC.